This is a list of T cell receptor beta chains from one sample in a study of blood T cells in healthy people across ages. From the 5' RACE reads, TCRdb called clonotypes with MiXCR, one entry per CDR3 protein. There are hundreds of thousands of distinct CDR3 sequences in the sample; 35% to 40% occur only once, and over 10% lies in the top ten. Sequenced material: blood. The receptor set was obtained from a man between 18 and 29 years old in good health. CDR3s include the opening cysteine and the closing phenylalanine or tryptophan. A D gene is named only where the DNA matches it firmly. The size field is filled for only some rows; it gives once, few, many or a size class.

v_gene: TRBV12-3/TRBV12-4
abundance: .
d_gene: TRBD1
j_gene: TRBJ2-1
CDR3aa: CASSWGTGEVNGQFF
CDR3nt: TGTGCCAGCAGTTGGGGGACAGGGGAGGTGAATGGGCAGTTCTTC

v_gene: TRBV20-1
abundance: many
d_gene: TRBD1
j_gene: TRBJ2-3
CDR3aa: CSATATGDGTDTQYF
CDR3nt: TGCAGTGCTACCGCGACAGGGGATGGAACAGATACGCAGTATTTT

v_gene: TRBV6-2/TRBV6-3
abundance: .
d_gene: .
j_gene: TRBJ1-5
CDR3aa: CASSYPPGVMGNQPQHF
CDR3nt: TGTGCCAGCAGTTACCCACCGGGGGTGATGGGCAATCAGCCCCAGCATTTT

v_gene: TRBV6-6
abundance: .
d_gene: .
j_gene: TRBJ1-6
CDR3aa: CASSLPTASPLHF
CDR3nt: TGTGCCAGCAGTCTCCCGACAGCTTCACCCCTCCACTTT

v_gene: TRBV29-1
abundance: many
d_gene: TRBD1
j_gene: TRBJ2-1
CDR3aa: CSVAPGGTKNEQFF
CDR3nt: TGCAGCGTTGCCCCAGGGGGTACGAAGAATGAGCAGTTCTTC

v_gene: TRBV15
abundance: few
d_gene: TRBD2
j_gene: TRBJ2-7
CDR3aa: CATSRETSTSYEQYF
CDR3nt: TGTGCCACCAGCAGAGAGACTAGCACCTCCTACGAGCAGTACTTC

v_gene: TRBV5-1
abundance: few
d_gene: .
j_gene: TRBJ2-5
CDR3aa: CASSEAGLLETQYF
CDR3nt: TGCGCCAGCAGCGAAGCAGGTTTATTGGAGACCCAGTACTTC

v_gene: TRBV7-2
abundance: few
d_gene: TRBD2
j_gene: TRBJ2-3
CDR3aa: CASSIRIAGGTTDTQYF
CDR3nt: TGTGCCAGCAGCATCCGCATAGCGGGGGGCACCACAGATACGCAGTATTTT

v_gene: TRBV12-3/TRBV12-4
abundance: few
d_gene: .
j_gene: TRBJ2-5
CDR3aa: CASRGDFGETQYF
CDR3nt: TGTGCCAGCAGGGGTGACTTTGGGGAGACCCAGTACTTC

v_gene: TRBV4-2
abundance: few
d_gene: TRBD1
j_gene: TRBJ2-5
CDR3aa: CASSQDRGQGVRETQYF
CDR3nt: TGTGCCAGCAGCCAAGATCGGGGACAGGGGGTCCGGGAGACCCAGTACTTC

v_gene: TRBV4-3
abundance: .
d_gene: .
j_gene: TRBJ2-3
CDR3aa: CASSQDLYRSTDTQYF
CDR3nt: TGCGCCAGCAGCCAAGATCTTTACAGGAGCACAGATACGCAGTATTTT

v_gene: TRBV7-9
abundance: many
d_gene: .
j_gene: TRBJ1-2
CDR3aa: CASSRREVGYTF
CDR3nt: TGTGCCAGCAGCCGGCGAGAGGTTGGCTACACCTTC

v_gene: TRBV21-1
abundance: many
d_gene: .
j_gene: TRBJ2-4
CDR3aa: CASSKKGGLIWWDIQYF
CDR3nt: TGTGCCAGCAGCAAAAAGGGGGGGCTTATTTGGTGGGACATTCAGTACTTC

v_gene: TRBV20-1
abundance: .
d_gene: TRBD2
j_gene: TRBJ2-1
CDR3aa: CSAKDQGAGALGVEFF
CDR3nt: TGCAGTGCTAAGGATCAAGGAGCGGGAGCCTTAGGGGTGGAGTTCTTC

v_gene: TRBV25-1
abundance: .
d_gene: TRBD2
j_gene: TRBJ2-1
CDR3aa: CASTAGSGGAVSNEQFF
CDR3nt: TGTGCCAGCACCGCCGGGAGCGGGGGGGCCGTATCCAATGAGCAGTTCTTC

v_gene: TRBV20-1
abundance: .
d_gene: TRBD1
j_gene: TRBJ2-5
CDR3aa: CSAPDRGQYNEQYF
CDR3nt: TGCAGTGCCCCGGACAGGGGGCAATACAATGAGCAGTACTTC

v_gene: TRBV5-5
abundance: few
d_gene: .
j_gene: TRBJ1-5
CDR3aa: CASSLLGGRNQPQHF
CDR3nt: TGTGCCAGCAGCTTGCTGGGGGGGCGCAATCAGCCCCAGCATTTT

v_gene: TRBV29-1
abundance: .
d_gene: TRBD1
j_gene: TRBJ2-7
CDR3aa: CSVEGQGSDYEQYF
CDR3nt: TGCAGCGTTGAGGGACAGGGATCGGACTACGAGCAGTACTTC

v_gene: TRBV7-2
abundance: .
d_gene: .
j_gene: TRBJ2-1
CDR3aa: CASSSLGPGGGEQFF
CDR3nt: TGTGCCAGCAGCTCTCTGGGACCTGGCGGCGGTGAGCAGTTCTTC

v_gene: TRBV20-1
abundance: .
d_gene: .
j_gene: TRBJ2-7
CDR3aa: CSARVWHRGIYEQYF
CDR3nt: TGCAGTGCTAGGGTATGGCACAGAGGAATTTACGAGCAGTACTTC

v_gene: TRBV7-9
abundance: many
d_gene: TRBD1
j_gene: TRBJ2-3
CDR3aa: CASIQGVTDTQYF
CDR3nt: TGTGCCAGCATACAGGGGGTCACAGATACGCAGTATTTT

v_gene: TRBV4-1
abundance: once
d_gene: .
j_gene: TRBJ1-2
CDR3aa: CAGSGASGYYGYTF
CDR3nt: TGCGCCGGCAGTGGGGCCTCGGGGTACTATGGCTACACCTTC

v_gene: TRBV3-1
abundance: .
d_gene: .
j_gene: TRBJ2-4
CDR3aa: CASSQGRGLKNIQYF
CDR3nt: TGTGCCAGCAGCCAAGGGCGGGGACTCAAAAACATTCAGTACTTC

v_gene: TRBV12-3/TRBV12-4
abundance: .
d_gene: .
j_gene: TRBJ2-2
CDR3aa: CASSLKLASGSGELFF
CDR3nt: TGTGCCAGCAGTTTAAAGCTAGCGTCTGGGAGCGGGGAGCTGTTTTTT

v_gene: TRBV6-6
abundance: few
d_gene: TRBD1
j_gene: TRBJ2-1
CDR3aa: CASTRSGTDNEQFF
CDR3nt: TGTGCCAGCACCCGTTCAGGGACAGACAATGAGCAGTTCTTC

v_gene: TRBV4-2
abundance: .
d_gene: .
j_gene: TRBJ2-5
CDR3aa: CASSHRAQETQYF
CDR3nt: TGTGCCAGCAGCCACAGGGCCCAAGAGACCCAGTACTTC

v_gene: TRBV5-1
abundance: .
d_gene: .
j_gene: TRBJ1-1
CDR3aa: CASSMGGTANTEAFF
CDR3nt: TGCGCCAGCAGCATGGGGGGGACGGCGAACACTGAAGCTTTCTTT

v_gene: TRBV9
abundance: few
d_gene: .
j_gene: TRBJ1-6
CDR3aa: CASSVEGFPTPNSPLHF
CDR3nt: TGTGCCAGCAGCGTAGAAGGTTTTCCCACCCCGAATTCACCCCTCCACTTT

v_gene: TRBV5-5
abundance: .
d_gene: TRBD1
j_gene: TRBJ2-4
CDR3aa: CASSPFTGGEPKNIQYF
CDR3nt: TGTGCCAGCAGCCCCTTTACAGGGGGCGAACCCAAAAACATTCAGTACTTC

v_gene: TRBV29-1
abundance: few
d_gene: .
j_gene: TRBJ1-1
CDR3aa: CSVDQMALKNTEAFF
CDR3nt: TGCAGCGTTGACCAGATGGCATTAAAGAACACTGAAGCTTTCTTT

v_gene: TRBV7-2
abundance: .
d_gene: TRBD1
j_gene: TRBJ1-1
CDR3aa: CASSNRGGGTEAFF
CDR3nt: TGTGCCAGCAGCAACAGGGGAGGGGGGACTGAAGCTTTCTTT

v_gene: TRBV12-3/TRBV12-4
abundance: .
d_gene: TRBD1
j_gene: TRBJ2-5
CDR3aa: CASSLGTGVLNEQYF
CDR3nt: TGTGCCAGCAGTTTAGGGACAGGGGTTCTCAATGAGCAGTACTTC

v_gene: TRBV6-4
abundance: .
d_gene: .
j_gene: TRBJ2-1
CDR3aa: CASSDAPGHQLNEQFF
CDR3nt: TGTGCCAGCAGTGACGCCCCGGGACACCAACTCAATGAGCAGTTCTTC

v_gene: TRBV5-1
abundance: .
d_gene: .
j_gene: TRBJ1-2
CDR3aa: CASSLGSLYGYTF
CDR3nt: TGCGCCAGCAGCTTGGGGTCACTCTATGGCTACACCTTC

v_gene: TRBV7-2
abundance: .
d_gene: .
j_gene: TRBJ2-1
CDR3aa: CASSLALGLQFF
CDR3nt: TGTGCCAGCAGCTTAGCGCTGGGACTGCAGTTCTTC

v_gene: TRBV7-9
abundance: .
d_gene: .
j_gene: TRBJ1-4
CDR3aa: CASSLGLPNEKLFF
CDR3nt: TGTGCCAGCAGCTTAGGTCTTCCTAATGAAAAACTGTTTTTT